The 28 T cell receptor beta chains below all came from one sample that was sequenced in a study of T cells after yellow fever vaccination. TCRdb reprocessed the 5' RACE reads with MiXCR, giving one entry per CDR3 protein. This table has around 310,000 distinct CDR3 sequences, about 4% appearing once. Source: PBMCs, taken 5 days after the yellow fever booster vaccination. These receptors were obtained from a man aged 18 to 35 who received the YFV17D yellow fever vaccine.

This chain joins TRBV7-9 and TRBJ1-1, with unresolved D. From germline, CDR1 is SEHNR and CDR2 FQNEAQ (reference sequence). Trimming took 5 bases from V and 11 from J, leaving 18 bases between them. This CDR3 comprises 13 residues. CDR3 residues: CASSPDPNQRAFF. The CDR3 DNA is TGTGCCAGCAGCCCTGACCCGAATCAGAGGGCTTTCTTT.

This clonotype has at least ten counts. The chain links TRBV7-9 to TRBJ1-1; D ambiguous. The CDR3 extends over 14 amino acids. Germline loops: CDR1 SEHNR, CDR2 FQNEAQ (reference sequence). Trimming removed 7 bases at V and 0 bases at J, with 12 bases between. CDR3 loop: CASTPAAVNTEAFF. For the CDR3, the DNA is TGTGCCAGCACCCCGGCGGCGGTGAACACTGAAGCTTTCTTT.

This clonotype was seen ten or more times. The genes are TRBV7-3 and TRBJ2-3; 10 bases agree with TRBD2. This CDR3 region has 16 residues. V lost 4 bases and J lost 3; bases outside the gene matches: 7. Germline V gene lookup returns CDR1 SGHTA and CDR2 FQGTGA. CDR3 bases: TGTGCCAGCAGCTCGCGACTAGCGGGTGGGACAGATACGCAGTATTTT. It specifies CASSSRLAGGTDTQYF.

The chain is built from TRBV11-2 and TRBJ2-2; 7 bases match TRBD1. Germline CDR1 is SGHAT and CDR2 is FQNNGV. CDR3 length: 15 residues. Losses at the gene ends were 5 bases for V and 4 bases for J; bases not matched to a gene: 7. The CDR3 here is CASSAKGQSTGELFF. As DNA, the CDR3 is TGTGCCAGCAGCGCAAAGGGACAGTCCACCGGGGAGCTGTTTTTT.

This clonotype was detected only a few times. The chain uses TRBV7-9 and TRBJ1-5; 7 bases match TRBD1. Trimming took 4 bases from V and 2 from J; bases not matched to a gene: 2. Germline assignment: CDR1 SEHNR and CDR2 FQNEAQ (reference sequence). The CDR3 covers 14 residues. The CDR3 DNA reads TGTGCCAGCAGCTCAGGACAGGGCAATCAGCCCCAGCATTTT. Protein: CASSSGQGNQPQHF.

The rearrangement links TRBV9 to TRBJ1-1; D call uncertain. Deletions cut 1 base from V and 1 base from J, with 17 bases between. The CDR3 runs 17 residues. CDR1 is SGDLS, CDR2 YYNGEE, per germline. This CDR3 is CASSVTPTAASNTEAFF. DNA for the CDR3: TGTGCCAGCAGCGTAACCCCGACGGCCGCCTCGAACACTGAAGCTTTCTTT.

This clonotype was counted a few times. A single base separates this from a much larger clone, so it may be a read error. CDR3 region: CASGSEQFF. The CDR3, as DNA: TGTGCCAGCGGGAGTGAGCAGTTCTTC. This chain joins TRBV7-2 and TRBJ2-1; a possible D gene is TRBD2 (5 bases). The CDR3 length is 9 residues. CDR1 and CDR2 (germline): SGHTA, FQGNSA. V dropped 8 bases and J dropped 9 bases, with 5 bases sitting between them.

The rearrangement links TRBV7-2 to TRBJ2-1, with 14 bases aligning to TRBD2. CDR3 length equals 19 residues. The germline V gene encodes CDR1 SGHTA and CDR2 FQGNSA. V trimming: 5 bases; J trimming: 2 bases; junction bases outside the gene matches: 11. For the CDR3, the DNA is TGTGCCAGCAGCCCTAGGGGACTAGCGGGGGCCCCTGCCTACAATGAGCAGTTCTTC. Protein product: CASSPRGLAGAPAYNEQFF.

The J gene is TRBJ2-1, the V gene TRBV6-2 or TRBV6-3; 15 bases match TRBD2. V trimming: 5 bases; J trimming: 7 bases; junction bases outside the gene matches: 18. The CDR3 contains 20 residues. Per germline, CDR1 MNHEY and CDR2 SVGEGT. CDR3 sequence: CASSTLGTSGGPHSQNEQFF. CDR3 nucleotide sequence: TGTGCCAGCAGTACCCTAGGGACTAGCGGGGGGCCCCACTCCCAAAATGAGCAGTTCTTC.

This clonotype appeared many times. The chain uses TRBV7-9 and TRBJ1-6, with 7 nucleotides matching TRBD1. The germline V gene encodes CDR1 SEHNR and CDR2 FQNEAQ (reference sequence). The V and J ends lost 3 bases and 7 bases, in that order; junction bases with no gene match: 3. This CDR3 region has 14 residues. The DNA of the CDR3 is TGTGCCAGCAGCTTTGAGACAGGGAATTCACCCCTCCACTTT. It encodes CASSFETGNSPLHF.

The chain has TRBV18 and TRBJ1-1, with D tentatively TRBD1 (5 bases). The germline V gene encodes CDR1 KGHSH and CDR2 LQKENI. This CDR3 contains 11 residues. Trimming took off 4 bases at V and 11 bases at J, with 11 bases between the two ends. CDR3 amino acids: CASSLQGNAFF. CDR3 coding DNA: TGTGCCAGCTCACTCCAGGGTAACGCTTTCTTT.

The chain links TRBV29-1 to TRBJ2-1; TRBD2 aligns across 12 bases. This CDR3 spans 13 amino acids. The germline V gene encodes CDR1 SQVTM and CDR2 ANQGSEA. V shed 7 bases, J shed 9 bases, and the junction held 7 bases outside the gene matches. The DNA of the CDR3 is TGCAGCGAAGGACTAGCGGGGTCGCGTGAGCAGTTCTTC. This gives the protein CSEGLAGSREQFF.

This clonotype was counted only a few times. CDR3 DNA: TGCGCCAGCAGCCAACCCACAGGGGGCGGTTCCGATACGCAGTATTTT. Its protein product is CASSQPTGGGSDTQYF. V and J are TRBV4-1 and TRBJ2-3; 9 bases fit TRBD1. CDR1 and CDR2 from the germline V gene are MGHRA and YSYEKL. This CDR3 comprises 16 residues. Unmatched junction bases numbered 9, after V lost 2 bases and J lost 6 bases.

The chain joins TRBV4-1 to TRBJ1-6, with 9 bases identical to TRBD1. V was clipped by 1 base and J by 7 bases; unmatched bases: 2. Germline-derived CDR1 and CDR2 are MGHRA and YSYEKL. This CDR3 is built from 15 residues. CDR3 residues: CASSQVGTGNSPLHF. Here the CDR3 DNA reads TGCGCCAGCAGCCAAGTCGGGACAGGGAATTCACCCCTCCACTTT.

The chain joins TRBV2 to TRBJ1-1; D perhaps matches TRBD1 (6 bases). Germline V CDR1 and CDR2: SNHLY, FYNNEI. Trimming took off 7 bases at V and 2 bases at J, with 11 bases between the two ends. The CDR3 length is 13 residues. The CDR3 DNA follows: TGTGCCAGCAAACCACAGGGCAACACTGAAGCTTTCTTT. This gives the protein CASKPQGNTEAFF.

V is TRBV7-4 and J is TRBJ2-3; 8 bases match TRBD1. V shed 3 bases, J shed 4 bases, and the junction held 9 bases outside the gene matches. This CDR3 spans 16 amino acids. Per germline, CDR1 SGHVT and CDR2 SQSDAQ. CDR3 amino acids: CASSFNRGWRADTQYF. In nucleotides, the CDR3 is TGTGCCAGCAGCTTCAACAGGGGGTGGAGGGCAGATACGCAGTATTTT.

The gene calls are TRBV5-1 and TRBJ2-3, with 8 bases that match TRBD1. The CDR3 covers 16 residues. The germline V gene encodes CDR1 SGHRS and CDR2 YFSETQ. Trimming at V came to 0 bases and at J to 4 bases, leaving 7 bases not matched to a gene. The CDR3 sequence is CASSLVVDRVPDTQYF. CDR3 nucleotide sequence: TGCGCCAGCAGCTTGGTAGTGGACAGGGTACCAGATACGCAGTATTTT.

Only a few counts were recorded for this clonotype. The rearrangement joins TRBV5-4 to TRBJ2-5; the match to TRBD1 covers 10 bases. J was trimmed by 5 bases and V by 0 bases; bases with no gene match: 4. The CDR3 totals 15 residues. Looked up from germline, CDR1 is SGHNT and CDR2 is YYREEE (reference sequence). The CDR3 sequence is CASSLDRDRGETQYF. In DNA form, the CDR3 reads TGTGCCAGCAGCTTGGACCGGGACAGGGGCGAGACCCAGTACTTC.

The CDR3, as DNA: TGTGCCACTCCCAACGGGCGGGATAATTACAATGAGCAGTTCTTC. It specifies CATPNGRDNYNEQFF. J is TRBJ2-1 and V is TRBV7-9; perhaps TRBD2 as D (6 bases). The CDR3 runs to 15 residues. Germline V gene lookup returns CDR1 SEHNR and CDR2 FQNEAQ (reference sequence). V gave up 10 bases and J gave up 4 bases, with 20 bases separating them. Filled out from reference TRBV7-9 and TRBJ2-1, the complete variable domain reads DTGVSQNPRHKITKRGQNVTFRCDPISEHNRLYWYRQTLGQGPEFLTYFQNEAQLEKSRLLSDRFSAERPKGSFSTLEIQRTEQGDSAMYLCATPNGRDNYNEQFFGPGTRLTVL.

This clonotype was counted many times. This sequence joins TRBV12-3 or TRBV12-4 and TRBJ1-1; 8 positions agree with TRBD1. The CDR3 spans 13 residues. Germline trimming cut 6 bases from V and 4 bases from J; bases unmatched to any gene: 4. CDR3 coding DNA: TGTGCCAGCAGGACAGGGGTTGTCACTGAAGCTTTCTTT. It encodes CASRTGVVTEAFF.

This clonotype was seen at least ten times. The CDR3 nucleotides read TGTGCCAGCACCTCAGCCCGAATCAGTAATGAAAAACTGTTTTTT. Protein: CASTSARISNEKLFF. The chain recombines TRBV7-8 with TRBJ1-4; D gene unclear. The germline V gene encodes CDR1 SGHVS and CDR2 FQNEAQ. The CDR3 runs 15 residues. V shed 7 bases and J shed 4 bases, with 16 bases lying between them. Full variable domain (remainder filled in from reference TRBV7-8 and TRBJ1-4): GAGVSQSPRYKVAKRGQDVALRCDPISGHVSLFWYQQALGQGPEFLTYFQNEAQLDKSGLPSDRFFAERPEGSVSTLKIQRTQQEDSAVYLCASTSARISNEKLFFGSGTQLSVL.

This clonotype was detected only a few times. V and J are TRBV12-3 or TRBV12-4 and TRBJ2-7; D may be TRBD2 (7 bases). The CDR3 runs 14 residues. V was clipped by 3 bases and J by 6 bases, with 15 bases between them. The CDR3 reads CASSFGGGGTEQYF. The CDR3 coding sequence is TGTGCCAGCAGTTTTGGCGGGGGCGGGACCGAGCAGTACTTC.

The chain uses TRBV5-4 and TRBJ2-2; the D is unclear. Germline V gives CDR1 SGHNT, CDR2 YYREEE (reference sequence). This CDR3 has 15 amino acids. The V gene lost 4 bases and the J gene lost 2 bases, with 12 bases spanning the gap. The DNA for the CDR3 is TGTGCCAGCAGCCTCCTGACAAAAAACACCGGGGAGCTGTTTTTT. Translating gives CASSLLTKNTGELFF.

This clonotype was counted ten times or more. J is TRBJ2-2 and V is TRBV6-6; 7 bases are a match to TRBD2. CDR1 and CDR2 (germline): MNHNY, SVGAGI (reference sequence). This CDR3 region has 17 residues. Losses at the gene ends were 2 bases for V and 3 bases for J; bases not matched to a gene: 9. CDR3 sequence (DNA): TGTGCCAGCAGTTACCAAGGTCTAGCGGAGTACACCGGGGAGCTGTTTTTT. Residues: CASSYQGLAEYTGELFF.

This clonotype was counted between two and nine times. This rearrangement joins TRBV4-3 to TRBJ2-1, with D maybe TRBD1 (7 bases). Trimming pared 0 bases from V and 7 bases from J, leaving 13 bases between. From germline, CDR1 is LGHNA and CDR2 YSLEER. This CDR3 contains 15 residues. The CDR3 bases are TGCGCCAGCAGCCAAGACTCAGGGGGGTGGAATGAGCAGTTCTTC. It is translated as CASSQDSGGWNEQFF.

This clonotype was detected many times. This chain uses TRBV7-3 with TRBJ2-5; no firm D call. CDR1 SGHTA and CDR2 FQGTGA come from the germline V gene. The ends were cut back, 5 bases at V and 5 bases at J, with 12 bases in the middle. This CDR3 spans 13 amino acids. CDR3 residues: CASSPGSAETQYF. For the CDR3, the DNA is TGTGCCAGCAGCCCCGGATCAGCGGAGACCCAGTACTTC.

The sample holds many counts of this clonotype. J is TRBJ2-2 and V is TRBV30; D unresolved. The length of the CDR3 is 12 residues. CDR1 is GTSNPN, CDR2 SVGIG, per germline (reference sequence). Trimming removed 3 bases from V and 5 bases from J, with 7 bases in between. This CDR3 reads CAWSTPTGELFF. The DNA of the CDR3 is TGTGCCTGGAGCACTCCAACCGGGGAGCTGTTTTTT.

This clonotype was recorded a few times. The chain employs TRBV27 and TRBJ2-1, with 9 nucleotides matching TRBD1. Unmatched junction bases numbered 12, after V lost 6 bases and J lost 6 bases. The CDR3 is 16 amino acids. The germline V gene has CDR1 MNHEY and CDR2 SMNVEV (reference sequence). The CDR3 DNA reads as TGTGCCAGCAGGAGGGTTGGGACAGGGTGGGTCAATGAGCAGTTCTTC. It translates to CASRRVGTGWVNEQFF.